Each of the 23 T cell receptor beta chains below was sequenced from the same sample in a study of identical twins. Using its own MiXCR run on the 5' RACE reads, TCRdb lists one record per CDR3 protein. In the table there are some 570,000 distinct CDR3 sequences, approximately 20% of which are singletons. The same specimen was also included in a second study, on yellow fever vaccine responses in identical twins.

The material sequenced was CD4+ T cells sorted from blood. The source is a woman aged 18 to 35 in good health.

This clonotype was picked up a small number of times. It is unclear where the CDR3 begins or ends on the DNA, so no DNA is shown, and the CDR3 is as TCRdb lists it. The chain carries TRBV12-3 or TRBV12-4 and TRBJ2-6; TRBD1, the table's D call, was not compared with the DNA. The CDR3 extends over 18 residues, inclusive of both ends. The CDR3 protein is CASSFFGQSYSGANVLTF.

The J gene is TRBJ2-3, the V gene TRBV6-1; 13 bases match TRBD2. Per the germline V gene, CDR1 is MNHNS and CDR2 is SASEGT. This CDR3 is 18 amino acids long. V gave up 2 bases and J gave up 5 bases; unmatched junction bases: 10. The CDR3 region has the DNA TGTGCCAGCAGTGAACGTGGACTAGCGGGAGCCATGGTAGATACGCAGTATTTT. Translation gives CASSERGLAGAMVDTQYF.

V and J are TRBV4-1 and TRBJ2-2; D might be TRBD1 (6 bases). CDR1 MGHRA and CDR2 YSYEKL come from the germline V gene. Deletions cut 3 bases from V and 0 bases from J, with 11 bases between. This CDR3 contains 16 residues. Here the CDR3 reads CASSHLGQANTGELFF. The CDR3 DNA reads as TGCGCCAGCAGCCACCTGGGACAAGCGAACACCGGGGAGCTGTTTTTT.

This sequence joins TRBV7-6 and TRBJ2-7; TRBD2 is a possible D gene (6 bases). The CDR3 is made up of 15 amino acids. Germline assignment: CDR1 SGHVS and CDR2 FNYEAQ. Trimming left V 5 bases short and J 5 bases short, with 19 bases between. CDR3 coding DNA: TGTGCCAGCAGCCAGACTAGGAATGGTTCGAACGAGCAGTACTTC. Translated, it gives CASSQTRNGSNEQYF.

The rearrangement joins TRBV10-3 to TRBJ2-1, with 9 bases fitting TRBD2. Germline CDR1 and CDR2: ENHRY and SYGVKD. CDR3 length equals 16 residues. The ends lost 3 bases at V and 9 bases at J; junction bases unmatched: 12. The CDR3 DNA sequence: TGTGCCATCAGTGATGGTGCTAGCGGGGAACGGGGTGAGCAGTTCTTC. Its protein product is CAISDGASGERGEQFF.

This clonotype has just a few counts. The chain employs TRBV5-6 and TRBJ2-5; tentative D call: TRBD1 (7 bases). CDR3 length: 14 amino acids. The V gene's germline CDR1 is SGHDT and CDR2 YYEEEE. V shed 4 bases and J shed 5 bases, with 15 bases lying between them. The CDR3 sequence is CASSAGQTGETQYF. The DNA of the CDR3 is TGTGCCAGCAGCGCGGGACAGACGGGGGAGACCCAGTACTTC.

The rearrangement uses TRBV11-2 and TRBJ1-1; D is perhaps TRBD1 (5 bases). In germline, CDR1 is SGHAT, CDR2 FQNNGV. This CDR3 region has 17 residues. V was pared by 3 bases and J by 2 bases, with 19 bases between. The chain's CDR3 is CASSLTQTEGKNTEAFF. For the CDR3, the DNA is TGTGCCAGCAGCTTGACCCAGACCGAGGGGAAAAACACTGAAGCTTTCTTT.

This clonotype turned up a few times. CDR3 region: CASTGQPLYNEQFF. As DNA, the CDR3 is TGTGCCAGCACCGGACAGCCCCTCTACAATGAGCAGTTCTTC. The chain has TRBV2 and TRBJ2-1, with TRBD1 as a possible D gene (6 bases). Between the trimmed V and J ends, which lost 7 bases and 3 bases, there was a span of 13 bases. The CDR3 is 14 residues long. Looked up from germline, CDR1 is SNHLY and CDR2 is FYNNEI.

V and J are TRBV3-1 and TRBJ2-7, with TRBD2 matching over 8 bases. Trimming cost V 5 bases and J 8 bases; bases outside gene matches: 14. CDR3 length: 15 amino acids. Germline CDR1 is LGHDT and CDR2 is YNNKEL (reference sequence). CDR3 sequence: CASSSRREGVGKQYV. The DNA for the CDR3 is TGTGCCAGCAGCAGCCGTCGGGAGGGGGTAGGCAAGCAGTACGTC.

The V call is TRBV7-3, the J call TRBJ2-1; unclear D gene. The CDR3 contains 13 residues. V was pared by 3 bases and J by 7 bases, with 10 bases between. The germline V gene encodes CDR1 SGHTA and CDR2 FQGTGA. The CDR3 region has the DNA TGTGCCAGCAGCTTGACCGATAAGAATGAGCAGTTCTTC. Translation gives CASSLTDKNEQFF.

This clonotype was seen a handful of times. This chain joins TRBV18 and TRBJ2-1, with no clear D. Germline CDR1 is KGHSH and CDR2 is LQKENI. Trimming took off 2 bases at V and 6 bases at J, with 8 bases between the two ends. This CDR3 is 13 amino acids long. DNA of the CDR3: TGTGCCAGCTCACCATTTGTAGTCAATGAGCAGTTCTTC. This codes for CASSPFVVNEQFF.

The chain employs TRBV11-2 and TRBJ2-1, with D perhaps TRBD2 (6 bases). The CDR3 runs 16 residues. In germline, CDR1 is SGHAT, CDR2 FQNNGV. The V end lost 3 bases, the J end lost 3 bases, and 15 bases lay between the germline ends. CDR3 nucleotides: TGTGCCAGCAGCTTGTTGAGGGACTTAAGCTACAATGAGCAGTTCTTC. It specifies CASSLLRDLSYNEQFF.

DNA of the CDR3: TGCGCCAGCAGTCACACCGGGACTAGCGGGAGTGGCAAAAACATTCAGTACTTC. Translated: CASSHTGTSGSGKNIQYF. The rearrangement uses TRBV4-1 and TRBJ2-4; 14 positions match TRBD2. V gave up 6 bases and J gave up 3 bases; unmatched junction bases: 10. The germline CDR1 and CDR2 sequences are MGHRA and YSYEKL. The CDR3 runs 18 residues.

The V call is TRBV11-2, the J call TRBJ2-5, with 7 bases identical to TRBD1. Trimming cost V 4 bases and J 1 base; bases outside gene matches: 3. This CDR3 spans 14 amino acids. CDR1 and CDR2 (germline): SGHAT, FQNNGV. The CDR3 here is CASSYRQGQETQYF. The CDR3 bases are TGTGCCAGCAGCTACCGACAGGGCCAAGAGACCCAGTACTTC.

The CDR3 coding sequence is TGTGCCAGCAGTTACGGATCCCTCCGCGATGAGCAGTTCTTC. Its translation is CASSYGSLRDEQFF. This chain uses TRBV11-1 with TRBJ2-1; unclear D gene. CDR3 length: 14 residues. The V end lost 6 bases, the J end lost 8 bases, and 17 bases lay between the germline ends. The germline V gene encodes CDR1 SGHAT and CDR2 FQDESV (reference sequence).

This clonotype has just a few counts. The chain recombines TRBV7-9 with TRBJ2-7, with 7 positions matching TRBD1. V was clipped by 0 bases and J by 5 bases; unmatched bases: 7. CDR1 and CDR2 from the germline V gene are SEHNR and FQNEAQ (reference sequence). This CDR3 comprises 15 residues. The CDR3 sequence is CASSLAGTGANEQYF. The CDR3 DNA reads as TGTGCCAGCAGCTTAGCGGGTACAGGGGCCAACGAGCAGTACTTC.

This chain joins TRBV29-1 and TRBJ1-1; 7 nucleotides line up with TRBD1. V gave up 7 bases and J gave up 5 bases; unmatched junction bases: 7. The length of the CDR3 is 12 residues. The V gene's germline CDR1 is SQVTM and CDR2 ANQGSEA. CDR3 in amino acids: CSGTGLWTEAFF. Written as DNA, the CDR3 is TGCAGCGGGACAGGCCTGTGGACTGAAGCTTTCTTT.

This chain links TRBV5-1 with TRBJ2-3, with D perhaps TRBD2 (6 bases). Trimming removed 2 bases from V and 5 bases from J, with 12 bases in between. CDR1 SGHRS and CDR2 YFSETQ come from the germline V gene. The CDR3 spans 14 residues. The CDR3 is CASSFAGRGDTQYF. CDR3 DNA sequence: TGCGCCAGCAGCTTTGCGGGGAGAGGAGATACGCAGTATTTT.

This clonotype was counted a few times. The chain employs TRBV7-8 and TRBJ1-6, with TRBD1 matching over 9 bases. This CDR3 contains 15 residues. The V gene's germline CDR1 is SGHVS and CDR2 FQNEAQ. The V and J ends lost 5 bases and 9 bases, in that order; junction bases with no gene match: 8. CDR3 in DNA: TGTGCCAGCAGCCTGGGACAGGGAGATGTTTCACCCCTCCACTTT. Encoded protein: CASSLGQGDVSPLHF.

Only one count was recorded for this clonotype. The chain carries TRBV7-3 and TRBJ1-1; 8 nucleotides match TRBD1. Germline V lookup: CDR1 SGHTA, CDR2 FQGTGA. The V and J ends lost 6 bases and 9 bases, in that order; junction bases with no gene match: 6. The CDR3 spans 12 residues. The CDR3 sequence: CASSTGQGQAFF. The CDR3 nucleotides are TGTGCCAGCAGTACAGGACAGGGACAAGCTTTCTTT.

The chain couples TRBV14 to TRBJ1-2, with 8 bases fitting TRBD1. The CDR3 has 15 residues. Trimming took 4 bases from V and 7 from J; bases not matched to a gene: 11. In germline, CDR1 is SGHDN, CDR2 FVKESK. The CDR3 is CASSRITGGRAGYTF. The CDR3 DNA reads as TGTGCCAGCAGCCGGATTACAGGGGGACGGGCTGGCTACACCTTC.

The table lists this clonotype with many counts. The CDR3 region is CATSVRGTADEQFF. DNA of the CDR3: TGTGCCACCAGTGTAAGGGGGACTGCAGATGAGCAGTTCTTC. This chain connects TRBV24-1 to TRBJ2-1; D is perhaps TRBD1 or TRBD2 (6 bases each). The V gene lost 5 bases and the J gene lost 8 bases, with 15 bases spanning the gap. This CDR3 has 14 residues. Germline V lookup: CDR1 KGHDR, CDR2 SFDVKD.

The chain couples TRBV7-9 to TRBJ2-2; D may be TRBD1 (5 bases). V lost 3 bases and J lost 5, with 10 bases in between. CDR3 length: 14 residues. CDR1 is SEHNR, CDR2 FQNEAQ, per germline (reference sequence). For the CDR3, the DNA is TGTGCCAGCAGCTTTATACAGGAAACCGGGGAGCTGTTTTTT. Translating gives CASSFIQETGELFF. Based on the CDR3 plus reference TRBV7-9 and TRBJ2-2, the full variable domain is DTGVSQNPRHKITKRGQNVTFRCDPISEHNRLYWYRQTLGQGPEFLTYFQNEAQLEKSRLLSDRFSAERPKGSFSTLEIQRTEQGDSAMYLCASSFIQETGELFFGEGSRLTVL.